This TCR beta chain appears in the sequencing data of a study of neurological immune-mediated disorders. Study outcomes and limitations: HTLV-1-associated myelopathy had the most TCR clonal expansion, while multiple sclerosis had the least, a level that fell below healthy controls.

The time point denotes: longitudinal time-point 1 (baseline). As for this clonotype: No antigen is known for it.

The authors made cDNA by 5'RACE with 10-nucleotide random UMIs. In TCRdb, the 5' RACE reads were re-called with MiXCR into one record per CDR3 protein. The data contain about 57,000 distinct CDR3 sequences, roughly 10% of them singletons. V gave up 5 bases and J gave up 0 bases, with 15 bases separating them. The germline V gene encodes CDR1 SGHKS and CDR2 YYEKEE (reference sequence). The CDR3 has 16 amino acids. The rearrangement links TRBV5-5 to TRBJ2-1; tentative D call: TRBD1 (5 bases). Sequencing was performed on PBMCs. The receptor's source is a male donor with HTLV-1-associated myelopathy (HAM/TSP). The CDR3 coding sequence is TGTGCCAGCAGGTACCAGGGTTCTACCTCCTACAATGAGCAGTTCTTC. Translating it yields CASRYQGSTSYNEQFF.